These 14 T cell receptor beta chains were sequenced from one sample in a study of cytomegalovirus exposure and HLA in healthy donors. Use of 60 Vbeta and 13 Jbeta primers characterized the PCR. Clones were read by immunoSEQ multiplex PCR, and TCRdb kept only the in-frame ones, dropping some. The repertoire consists of around 140,000 clones, with around 73% occurring once and the leading ten covering 1.4% to 1.5%. The sequenced sample consisted of PBMCs. The receptors come from a female donor in good health and CMV-seronegative.

The CDR3 DNA follows: TGTGCCAGCAGTTTGGGGACTAGCGGGACTTCTACCGTGTACTTC. This translates into CASSLGTSGTSTVYF. This chain connects TRBV27 to TRBJ2-5, with TRBD2 matching 13 bases. Germline CDR1 reads MNHEY; CDR2 reads SMNVEV (reference sequence). The CDR3 runs to 15 residues. With 3 bases clipped from V and 13 bases from J, the junction kept 11 bases outside the gene matches.

This chain joins TRBV28 and TRBJ2-7, with D possibly TRBD1 on 5 matching bases. The CDR3 length is 15 residues. V lost 5 bases to trimming and J lost 2 bases, with 16 bases between them. Germline-derived CDR1 and CDR2 are MDHEN and SYDVKM. The CDR3 loop reads CASSLAHRNPYEQYF. The CDR3 nucleotides are TGTGCCAGCAGTCTTGCCCACAGGAACCCCTACGAGCAGTACTTC.

V is TRBV27 and J is TRBJ2-7; a possible D gene is TRBD1 (6 bases). The CDR3 has 13 residues. V was cut by 3 bases and J by 5 bases, with 11 bases left in between. The V gene's germline CDR1 is MNHEY and CDR2 SMNVEV (reference sequence). The CDR3 bases are TGTGCCAGCAGTTTCCAGGGGACCCACGAGCAGTACTTC. Protein sequence: CASSFQGTHEQYF.

The V call is TRBV28, the J call TRBJ2-3; a possible D gene is TRBD2 (6 bases). The CDR3 runs 18 residues. Germline V lookup: CDR1 MDHEN, CDR2 SYDVKM. Trimming took 3 bases from V and 2 from J, leaving 21 bases between them. The DNA of the CDR3 is TGTGCCAGCAGTTTTAGGGGCGGGGCCCGACTTTACACAGATACGCAGTATTTT. This gives the protein CASSFRGGARLYTDTQYF.

J is TRBJ2-7 and V is TRBV19, with D maybe TRBD2 (6 bases). The CDR3 sequence is 16 residues long. Germline CDR1 and CDR2: LNHDA and SQIVND (reference sequence). The germline V and J ends were trimmed by 7 bases and 0 bases, with 19 bases remaining between them. The CDR3 DNA sequence: TGTGCCAGTACCAAGGGTGCGGGGCGAGGCTCCTACGAGCAGTACTTC. It translates to CASTKGAGRGSYEQYF.

This sequence joins TRBV6-5 and TRBJ1-2; 11 bases map to TRBD1. Germline V gives CDR1 MNHEY, CDR2 SVGAGI. V was clipped by 2 bases and J by 4 bases; unmatched bases: 6. CDR3 length: 16 amino acids. In DNA, the CDR3 is TGTGCCAGCAGTTACGATTCCGGGACAGGGGGCTATGGCTACACCTTC. This sequence encodes CASSYDSGTGGYGYTF.

The genes are TRBV5-1 and TRBJ1-4, with D perhaps matching TRBD1 (6 bases). Per germline, CDR1 SGHRS and CDR2 YFSETQ. The germline V and J ends were trimmed by 0 bases and 8 bases, with 17 bases remaining between them. This CDR3 contains 16 residues. CDR3: CASSLAQGSGNEKLFF. The CDR3 nucleotides are TGCGCCAGCAGCTTGGCCCAGGGGAGCGGGAACGAAAAACTGTTTTTT.

The V and J genes are TRBV27 and TRBJ2-1; TRBD1 might be the D (6 bases). The ends were cut back, 6 bases at V and 4 bases at J, with 16 bases in the middle. Germline V lookup: CDR1 MNHEY, CDR2 SMNVEV (reference sequence). The CDR3 consists of 15 residues. CDR3 sequence: CASSLQGNYYNEQFF. The CDR3 DNA sequence: TGTGCCAGCAGCTTACAGGGTAATTATTACAATGAGCAGTTCTTC.

The V call is TRBV27, the J call TRBJ1-2; D is unclear. Trimming removed 3 bases at V and 2 bases at J, with 7 bases between. This CDR3 region has 13 residues. The germline V gene encodes CDR1 MNHEY and CDR2 SMNVEV (reference sequence). Here the CDR3 reads CASSLRENYGYTF. The DNA for the CDR3 is TGTGCCAGCAGTTTGAGGGAGAACTATGGCTACACCTTC.

In this sample, this clone turned up a few times. CDR3 DNA sequence: TGTGCCAGCAGGCTACAGGGATTCACCGGGGAGCTGTTTTTT. Its translation is CASRLQGFTGELFF. The chain joins TRBV28 to TRBJ2-2; D possibly corresponds to TRBD1 (6 bases). Trimming removed 6 bases at V and 4 bases at J, with 12 bases between. Germline CDR1 MDHEN, CDR2 SYDVKM. This CDR3 spans 14 amino acids.

J is TRBJ2-1 and V is TRBV27, with 10 bases identical to TRBD2. J lost 7 bases, V lost 4 bases, and 4 bases had no gene match. The CDR3 is 14 residues long. Looked up from germline, CDR1 is MNHEY and CDR2 is SMNVEV (reference sequence). CDR3 amino acids: CASSSSGRKNEQFF. In nucleotides, the CDR3 is TGTGCCAGCAGTTCTAGCGGGAGAAAGAATGAGCAGTTCTTC.

J is TRBJ2-5 and V is TRBV15; D remains ambiguous. Judging by the DNA end, TRBJ2-7 fits better; the J call may be wrong. The length of the CDR3 is 13 residues. Germline CDR1 and CDR2: LNHNV and YYDKDF (reference sequence). The CDR3, as DNA: TGTGCCACCAGCAGAGATCGCGGATCCGAGCAGTACTTC. This translates into CATSRDRGSEQYF.

A word on this clone: Other DNA sequences from this sample encode an identical CDR3 as well. The chain uses TRBV28 and TRBJ2-7; TRBD1 matches at 7 bases. J lost 0 bases, V lost 7 bases, and 3 bases had no gene match. CDR3 length equals 13 residues. Germline lookup yields CDR1 MDHEN and CDR2 SYDVKM. This CDR3 is CASTRDSSYEQYF. The CDR3 bases are TGTGCCAGCACTAGGGACAGCTCCTACGAGCAGTACTTC. Combining the CDR3 with reference TRBV28 and TRBJ2-7 gives the whole variable domain DVKVTQSSRYLVKRTGEKVFLECVQDMDHENMFWYRQDPGLGLRLIYFSYDVKMKEKGDIPEGYSVSREKKERFSLILESASTNQTSMYLCASTRDSSYEQYFGPGTRLTVT.

This clone was picked up many times. J is TRBJ2-7 and V is TRBV2; 11 bases are shared with TRBD1. CDR3 size: 13 residues. Germline CDR1 reads SNHLY; CDR2 reads FYNNEI. V was pared by 11 bases and J by 7 bases, with 10 bases of the junction left unmatched. CDR3 amino acids: CAGRDRGSREQYF. CDR3 bases: TGTGCCGGCCGGGACAGGGGGTCTAGAGAGCAGTACTTC.